This paragraph covers one T cell receptor (beta chain) sequence. The antigen remains unidentified. The data derive from a study of Tregs in tolerant kidney transplant recipients. Unstimulated regulatory T cells (CD4+CD25+CD127-), CD4+CD25- non-regulatory cells, CD4 and CD8 cells were FACS-sorted from thawed PBMCs. The data were produced by immunoSEQ multiplex PCR, yet TCRdb's version contains in-frame clones alone and is incomplete. Altogether some 250,000 clones are present, 65% to 85% being singletons, with the ten largest covering around 0.6%. General study findings and limits: Findings come from small patient numbers and require larger validation. Tregs expanded with activated donor B cells seemed most donor-specific.

CDR1 is MNHEY and CDR2 is SVGAGI in the germline V gene. The CDR3 covers 16 residues. The V end was cut by 4 bases, the J end by 2 bases, with 18 bases between. Sequencing used CD4+ T cells from blood. This rearrangement joins TRBV6-5 to TRBJ2-7; D is perhaps TRBD1 (6 bases). The sequence derives from a human donor in good health. CDR3 in DNA: TGTGCCAGCAGTTCCCCAGTGACAGGCAGAGCCTACGAGCAGTACTTC. This sequence encodes CASSSPVTGRAYEQYF.